The next 7 T cell receptor beta chains were all read from a single sample in a study of cytomegalovirus exposure and HLA in healthy donors. The protocol was immunoSEQ multiplex PCR, while the TCRdb copy is restricted to in-frame clones and leaves out a portion. The sample shows roughly 50,000 clones, 85% to 95% of them seen only once. The sequenced sample was PBMCs. These receptors all stem from a woman under 30 in good health and CMV-seropositive.

The chain couples TRBV11-1 to TRBJ1-1; 7 positions match TRBD1. CDR1 is SGHAT and CDR2 is FQDESV in the germline V gene (reference sequence). The J segment lost 10 bases and the V segment lost 5 bases, leaving 22 bases of the junction unmatched. CDR3 size: 17 residues. CDR3 nucleotides: TGTGCCAGCAGCCACAGCATCGGATCCGCAGGGGGATGGATAGCTTTCTTT. Translating gives CASSHSIGSAGGWIAFF.

This rearrangement joins TRBV6-4 to TRBJ1-6, with D perhaps matching TRBD1 (6 bases). Germline assignment: CDR1 MRHNA and CDR2 SNTAGT. The CDR3 length is 15 residues. Trimming pared 6 bases from V and 14 bases from J, leaving 23 bases between. CDR3 in DNA: TGTGCCAGCAGCAAGACCCCAGGGGACATCTGGGCCCTCCACTTT. It is translated as CASSKTPGDIWALHF.

The V gene is TRBV27, the J gene TRBJ2-3; D unresolved. Trimming left V 2 bases short and J 0 bases short, with 12 bases between. From germline, CDR1 is MNHEY and CDR2 SMNVEV (reference sequence). CDR3 length: 16 amino acids. The DNA for the CDR3 is TGTGCCAGCAGTTTAACTCTACAGACAAGCACAGATACGCAGTATTTT. Protein: CASSLTLQTSTDTQYF.

This chain joins TRBV4-1 and TRBJ2-7; 8 bases map to TRBD2. This CDR3 region has 15 residues. With 3 bases clipped from V and 3 bases from J, the junction kept 7 bases outside the gene matches. The germline gives CDR1 MGHRA, CDR2 YSYEKL. The CDR3 reads CASSQGTRTGYEQYF. The CDR3 DNA reads as TGCGCCAGCAGCCAGGGGACTAGGACCGGCTACGAGCAGTACTTC.

The chain combines TRBV27 with TRBJ2-2, with 13 bases lining up with TRBD2. V lost 5 bases to trimming and J lost 7 bases; unmatched junction nucleotides: 10. CDR1 is MNHEY and CDR2 is SMNVEV in the germline V gene (reference sequence). The CDR3 covers 17 residues. CDR3 amino acids: CASSQLAGGLKGGELFF. The CDR3 DNA follows: TGTGCCAGCAGTCAACTAGCGGGGGGGCTTAAGGGCGGGGAGCTGTTTTTT.

The chain recombines TRBV30 with TRBJ2-4, with D perhaps TRBD1 (5 bases). The ends were cut back, 6 bases at V and 2 bases at J, with 11 bases in the middle. The CDR3 extends over 13 amino acids. CDR1 and CDR2 from the germline V gene are GTSNPN and SVGIG (reference sequence). The CDR3 region is CACQQDPKNIQYF. DNA for the CDR3: TGTGCCTGCCAACAGGACCCCAAAAACATTCAGTACTTC.

The gene calls are TRBV2 and TRBJ1-6; the D gene is possibly TRBD1 (5 bases). The CDR3 sequence is 16 residues long. Trimming took 2 bases from V and 7 from J, leaving 15 bases between them. The V gene's germline CDR1 is SNHLY and CDR2 FYNNEI. CDR3 sequence: CASSEPPGKVNSPLHF. The CDR3 coding sequence is TGTGCCAGCAGTGAACCCCCAGGGAAAGTAAATTCACCCCTCCACTTT.